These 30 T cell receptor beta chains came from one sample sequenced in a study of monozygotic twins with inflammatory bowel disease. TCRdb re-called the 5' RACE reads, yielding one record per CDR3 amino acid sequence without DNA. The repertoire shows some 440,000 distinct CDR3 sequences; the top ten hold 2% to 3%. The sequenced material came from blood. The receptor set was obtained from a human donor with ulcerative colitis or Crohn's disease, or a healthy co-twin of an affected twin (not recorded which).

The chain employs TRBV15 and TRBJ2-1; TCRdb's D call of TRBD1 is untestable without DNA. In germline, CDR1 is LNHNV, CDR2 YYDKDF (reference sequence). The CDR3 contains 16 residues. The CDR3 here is CATSRDGGTGNDEQFF.

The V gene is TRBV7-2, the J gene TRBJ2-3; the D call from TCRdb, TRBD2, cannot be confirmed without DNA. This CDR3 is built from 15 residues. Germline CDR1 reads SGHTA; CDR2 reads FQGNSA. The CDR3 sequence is CASSPQAGLGDTQYF.

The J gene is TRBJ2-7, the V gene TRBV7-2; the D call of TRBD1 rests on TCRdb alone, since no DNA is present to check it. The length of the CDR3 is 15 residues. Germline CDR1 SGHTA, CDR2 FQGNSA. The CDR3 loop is CASSVTGVPTYEQYF.

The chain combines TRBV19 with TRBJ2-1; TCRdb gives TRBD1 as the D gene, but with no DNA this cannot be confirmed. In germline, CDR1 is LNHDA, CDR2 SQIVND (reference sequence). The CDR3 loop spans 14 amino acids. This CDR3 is CASSKDRGYNEQFF.

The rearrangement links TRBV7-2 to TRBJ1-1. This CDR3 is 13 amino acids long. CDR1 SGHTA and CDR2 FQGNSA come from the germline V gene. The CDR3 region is CASSLQTRTEAFF.

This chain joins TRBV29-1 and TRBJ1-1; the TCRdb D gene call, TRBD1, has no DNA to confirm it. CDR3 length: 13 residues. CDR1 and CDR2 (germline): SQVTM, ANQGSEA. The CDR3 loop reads CSAHRDAVPEAFF.

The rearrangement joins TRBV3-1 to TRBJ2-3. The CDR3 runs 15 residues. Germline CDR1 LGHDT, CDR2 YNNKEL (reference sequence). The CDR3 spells CASSQVVSSTDTQYF.

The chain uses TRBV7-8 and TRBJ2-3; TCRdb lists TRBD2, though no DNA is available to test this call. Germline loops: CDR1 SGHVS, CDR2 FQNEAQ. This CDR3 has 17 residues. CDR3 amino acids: CASSLGVSGRAVDTQYF.

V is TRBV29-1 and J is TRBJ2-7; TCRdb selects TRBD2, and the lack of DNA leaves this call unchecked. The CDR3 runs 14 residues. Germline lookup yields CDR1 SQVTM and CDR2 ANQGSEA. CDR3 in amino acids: CSVDGRGSRDEQYF.

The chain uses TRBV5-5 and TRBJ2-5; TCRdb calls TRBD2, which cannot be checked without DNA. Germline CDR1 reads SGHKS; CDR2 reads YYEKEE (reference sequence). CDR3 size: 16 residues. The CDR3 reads CASSLGGPVYQETQYF.

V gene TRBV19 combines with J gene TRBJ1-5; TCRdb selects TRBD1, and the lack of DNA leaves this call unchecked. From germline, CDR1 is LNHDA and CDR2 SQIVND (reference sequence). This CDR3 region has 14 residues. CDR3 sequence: CASSIPGGNQPQHF.

CDR3 loop: CASSFRDRGFTGELFF. This chain connects TRBV5-1 to TRBJ2-2; absent DNA, TCRdb's TRBD1 call cannot be checked. This CDR3 is 16 amino acids long. Germline assignment: CDR1 SGHRS and CDR2 YFSETQ.

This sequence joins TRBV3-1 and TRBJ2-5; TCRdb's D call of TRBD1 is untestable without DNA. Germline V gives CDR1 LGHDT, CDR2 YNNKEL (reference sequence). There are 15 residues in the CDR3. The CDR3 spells CASSPGPLSRETQYF.

The CDR3 is CASSSTGGPDGYTF. The chain couples TRBV6-2 or TRBV6-3 to TRBJ1-2; TCRdb returns TRBD1, unconfirmable since there is no DNA. This CDR3 has 14 amino acids. Per the germline V gene, CDR1 is MNHEY and CDR2 is SVGEGT.

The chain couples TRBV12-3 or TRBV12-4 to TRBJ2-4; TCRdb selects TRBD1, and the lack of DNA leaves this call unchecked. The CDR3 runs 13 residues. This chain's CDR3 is CASSSGTGNIQYF.

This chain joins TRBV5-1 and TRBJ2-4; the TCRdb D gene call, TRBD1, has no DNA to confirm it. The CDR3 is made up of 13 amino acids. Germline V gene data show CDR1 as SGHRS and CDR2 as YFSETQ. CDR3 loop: CASSLGSGGIQYF. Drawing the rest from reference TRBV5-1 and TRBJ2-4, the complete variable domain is KAGVTQTPRYLIKTRGQQVTLSCSPISGHRSVSWYQQTPGQGLQFLFEYFSETQRNKGNFPGRFSGRQFSNSRSEMNVSTLELGDSALYLCASSLGSGGIQYFGAGTRLSVL.

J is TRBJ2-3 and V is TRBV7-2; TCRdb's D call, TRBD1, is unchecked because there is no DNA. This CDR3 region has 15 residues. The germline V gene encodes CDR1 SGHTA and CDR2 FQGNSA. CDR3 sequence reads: CASSLAGAPVNTQYF.

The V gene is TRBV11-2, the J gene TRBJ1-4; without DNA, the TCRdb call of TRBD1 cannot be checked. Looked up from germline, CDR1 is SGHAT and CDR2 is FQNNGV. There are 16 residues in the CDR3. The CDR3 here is CASSHMTRQANEKLFF.

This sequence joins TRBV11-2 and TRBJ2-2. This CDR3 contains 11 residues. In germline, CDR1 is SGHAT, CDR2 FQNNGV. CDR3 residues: CASSGSGELFF.

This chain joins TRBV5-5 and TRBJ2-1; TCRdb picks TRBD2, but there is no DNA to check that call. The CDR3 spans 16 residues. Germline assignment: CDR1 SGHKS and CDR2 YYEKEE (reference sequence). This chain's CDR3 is CASSPFHPGAENEQFF.

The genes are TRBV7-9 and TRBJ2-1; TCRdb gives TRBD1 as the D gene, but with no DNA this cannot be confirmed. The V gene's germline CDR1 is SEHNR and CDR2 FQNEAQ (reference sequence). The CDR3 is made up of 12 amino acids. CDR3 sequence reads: CASSKPGNEQFF.

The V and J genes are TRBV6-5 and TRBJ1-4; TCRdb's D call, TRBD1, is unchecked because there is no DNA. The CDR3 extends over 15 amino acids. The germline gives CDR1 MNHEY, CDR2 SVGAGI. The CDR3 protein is CASSYQGTGNEKLFF.

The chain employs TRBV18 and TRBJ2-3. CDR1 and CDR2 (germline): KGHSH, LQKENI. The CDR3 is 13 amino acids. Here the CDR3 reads CASSPPTGYTQYF.

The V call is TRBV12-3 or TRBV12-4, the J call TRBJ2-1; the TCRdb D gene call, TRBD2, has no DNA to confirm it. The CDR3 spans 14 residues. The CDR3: CASSSPGLGNEQFF.

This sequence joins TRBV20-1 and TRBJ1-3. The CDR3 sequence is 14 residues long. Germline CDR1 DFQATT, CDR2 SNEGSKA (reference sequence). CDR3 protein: CSARKDSSENTIYF.

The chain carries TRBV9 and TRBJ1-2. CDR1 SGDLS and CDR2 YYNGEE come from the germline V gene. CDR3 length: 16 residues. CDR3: CASSTTSGSLNYGYTF.

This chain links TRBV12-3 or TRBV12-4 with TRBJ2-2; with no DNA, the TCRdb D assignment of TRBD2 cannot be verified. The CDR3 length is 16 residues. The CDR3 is CASRLEGGGNTGELFF.

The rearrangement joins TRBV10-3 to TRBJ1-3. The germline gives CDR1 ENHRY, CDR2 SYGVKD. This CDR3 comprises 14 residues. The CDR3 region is CAITSSASGNTIYF.

This CDR3 is CASSLGPGLGKLFF. The chain combines TRBV5-6 with TRBJ1-4. Germline CDR1 is SGHDT and CDR2 is YYEEEE. The CDR3 has 14 residues.

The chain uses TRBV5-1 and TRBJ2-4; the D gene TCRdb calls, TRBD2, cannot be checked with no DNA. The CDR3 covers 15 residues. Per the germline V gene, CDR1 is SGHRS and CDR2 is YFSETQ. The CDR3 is CASSLEWEYGGIQYF.